Described below is a single T cell receptor (beta chain) sequence and its context. This record comes from a study of PD-L1 blockade in urothelial cancer. CDR1 and CDR2 from the germline V gene are LNHDA and SQIVND (reference sequence). Trimming stripped 5 bases from V and 6 bases from J, with 17 bases between. The CDR3 consists of 14 residues. The protocol was immunoSEQ multiplex PCR, while the TCRdb copy is restricted to in-frame clones and leaves out a portion. Of 55,000 to 70,000 clones listed, around 80% are singletons. The sequenced sample was PBMCs, obtained around atezolizumab (anti-PD-L1) treatment. The source is a man between 65 and 85 years old with urothelial cancer. The V gene is TRBV19, the J gene TRBJ2-7, with D possibly TRBD1 on 5 matching bases. The CDR3, as DNA: TGTGCCAGTAGTGCAGGGTGGGGTAGTCGCGAGCAGTACTTC. Translated: CASSAGWGSREQYF.